A single TCR beta chain is shown here with its context. The antigen remains undetermined. A multiplex PCR was run with 60 Vbeta primers and 13 Jbeta primers. Sequenced by immunoSEQ multiplex PCR; TCRdb stores in-frame clones only, minus some. The table includes 150,000 to 200,000 clones, 65% to 80% detected once. The data stem from a study of cytomegalovirus exposure and HLA in healthy donors. Study as a whole: Among over 300 genotyped donors, 65% to 90% fell in the Caucasian-associated ancestry cluster. Study-level findings and limits: A later analysis linked a missense DCLRE1C variant to TCR beta V- and J-gene trimming.

This CDR3 region has 14 residues. The V and J ends lost 7 bases and 7 bases, in that order; junction bases with no gene match: 6. CDR1 and CDR2 from the germline V gene are MNHNY and SVGAGI (reference sequence). The source material was PBMCs. The clonotype originates from a woman between 40 and 55 years old in good health and CMV-seropositive. V usage is TRBV6-6 and J usage is TRBJ2-1; 11 bases match TRBD2. The CDR3 DNA sequence: TGTGCCAGCAACATAGCGGGGGGGTTTAATGAGCAGTTCTTC. This encodes CASNIAGGFNEQFF.